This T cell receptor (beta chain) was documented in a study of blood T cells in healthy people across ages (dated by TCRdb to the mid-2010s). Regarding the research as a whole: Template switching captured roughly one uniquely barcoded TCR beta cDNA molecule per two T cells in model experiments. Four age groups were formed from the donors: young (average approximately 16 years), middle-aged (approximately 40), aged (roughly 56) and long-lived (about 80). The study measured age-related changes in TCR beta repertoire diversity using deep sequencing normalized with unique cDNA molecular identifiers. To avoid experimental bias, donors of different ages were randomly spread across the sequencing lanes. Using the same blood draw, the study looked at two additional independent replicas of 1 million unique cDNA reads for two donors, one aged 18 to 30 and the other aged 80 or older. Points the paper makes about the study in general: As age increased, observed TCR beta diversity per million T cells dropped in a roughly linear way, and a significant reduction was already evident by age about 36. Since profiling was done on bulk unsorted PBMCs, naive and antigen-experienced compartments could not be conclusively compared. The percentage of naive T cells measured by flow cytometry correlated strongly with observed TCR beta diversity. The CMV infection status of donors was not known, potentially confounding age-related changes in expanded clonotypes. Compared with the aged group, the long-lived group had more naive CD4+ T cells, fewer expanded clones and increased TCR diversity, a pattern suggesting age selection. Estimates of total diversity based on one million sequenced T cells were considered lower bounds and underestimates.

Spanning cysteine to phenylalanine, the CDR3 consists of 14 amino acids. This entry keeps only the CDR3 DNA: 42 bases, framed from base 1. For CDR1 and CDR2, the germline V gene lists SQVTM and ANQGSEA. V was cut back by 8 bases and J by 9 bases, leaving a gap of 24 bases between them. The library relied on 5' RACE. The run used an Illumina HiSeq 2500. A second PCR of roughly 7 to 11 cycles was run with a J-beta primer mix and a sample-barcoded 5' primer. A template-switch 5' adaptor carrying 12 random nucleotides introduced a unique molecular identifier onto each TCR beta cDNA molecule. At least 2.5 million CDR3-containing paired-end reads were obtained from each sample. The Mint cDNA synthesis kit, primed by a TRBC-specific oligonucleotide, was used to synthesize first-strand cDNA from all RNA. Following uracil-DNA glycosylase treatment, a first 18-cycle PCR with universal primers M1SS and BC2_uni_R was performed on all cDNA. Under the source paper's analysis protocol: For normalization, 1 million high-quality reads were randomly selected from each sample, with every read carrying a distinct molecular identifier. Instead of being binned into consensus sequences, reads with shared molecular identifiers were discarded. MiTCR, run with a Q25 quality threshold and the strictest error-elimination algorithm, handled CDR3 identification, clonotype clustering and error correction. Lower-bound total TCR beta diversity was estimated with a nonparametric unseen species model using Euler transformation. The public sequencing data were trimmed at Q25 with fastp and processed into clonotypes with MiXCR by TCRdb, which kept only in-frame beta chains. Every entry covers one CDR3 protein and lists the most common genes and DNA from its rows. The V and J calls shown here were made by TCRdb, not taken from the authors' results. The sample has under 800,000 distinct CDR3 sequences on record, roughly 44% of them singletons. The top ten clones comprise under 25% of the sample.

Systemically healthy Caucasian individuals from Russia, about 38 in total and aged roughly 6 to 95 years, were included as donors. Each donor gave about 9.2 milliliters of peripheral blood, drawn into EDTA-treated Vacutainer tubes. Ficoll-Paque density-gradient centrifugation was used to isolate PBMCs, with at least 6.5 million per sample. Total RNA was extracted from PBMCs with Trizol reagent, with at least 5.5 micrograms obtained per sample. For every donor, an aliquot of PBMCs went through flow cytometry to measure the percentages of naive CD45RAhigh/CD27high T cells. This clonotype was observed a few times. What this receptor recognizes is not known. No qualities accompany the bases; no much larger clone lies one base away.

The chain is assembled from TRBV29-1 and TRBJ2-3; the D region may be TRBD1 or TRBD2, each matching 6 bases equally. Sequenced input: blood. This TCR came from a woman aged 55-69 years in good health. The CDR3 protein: CSSGADLSAGTQYF. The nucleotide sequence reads TGCAGCTCAGGGGCTGATCTCTCGGCGGGGACGCAGTATTTT.